The 27 T cell receptor beta chains in this list originate from one sample, sequenced in a study of cytomegalovirus exposure and HLA in healthy donors. The assay was immunoSEQ multiplex PCR, and TCRdb's table has in-frame clones only and misses some. The sample shows around 200,000 clones, about 80% of them seen only once. The sample taken for sequencing was PBMCs. These receptors were collected from a woman under 30 in good health and CMV-seropositive.

The chain joins TRBV19 to TRBJ1-1; D unresolved. V gave up 1 base and J gave up 3 bases, with 9 bases separating them. The CDR3 consists of 14 residues. The germline gives CDR1 LNHDA, CDR2 SQIVND (reference sequence). The CDR3 bases are TGTGCCAGTAGTATAGGAGGTCTTGACACTGAAGCTTTCTTT. Amino acid sequence: CASSIGGLDTEAFF.

The J gene is TRBJ1-3, the V gene TRBV7-6, with a weak D call TRBD1 (6 bases). The CDR3 is made up of 18 amino acids. Deletions cut 4 bases from V and 0 bases from J, with 19 bases between. The germline V gene has CDR1 SGHVS and CDR2 FNYEAQ. CDR3 coding DNA: TGTGCCAGCAGCTCGCGGGCGGAAACAGGGAACTCTGGAAACACCATATATTTT. Translated, it gives CASSSRAETGNSGNTIYF.

The genes are TRBV29-1 and TRBJ1-2; 11 bases map to TRBD1. The trim removed 2 bases at V and 8 bases at J, leaving 10 bases unmatched. The CDR3 length is 15 residues. Germline V CDR1 and CDR2: SQVTM, ANQGSEA. CDR3 region: CSVELGQGARSGYTF. The CDR3 DNA sequence: TGCAGCGTTGAACTAGGACAGGGGGCGAGGTCCGGCTACACCTTC. The full variable domain, its missing parts supplied by reference TRBV29-1 and TRBJ1-2, is SAVISQKPSRDICQRGTSLTIQCQVDSQVTMMFWYRQQPGQSLTLIATANQGSEATYESGFVIDKFPISRPNLTFSTLTVSNMSPEDSSIYLCSVELGQGARSGYTFGSGTRLTVV.

The V and J genes are TRBV6-1 and TRBJ1-2; D is uncertain. Germline V gene data show CDR1 as MNHNS and CDR2 as SASEGT. Deletions cut 2 bases from V and 7 bases from J, with 8 bases between. The CDR3 has 12 residues. The CDR3 DNA is TGTGCCAGCAGTGAATCGGGGTCTGGCTACACCTTC. This sequence encodes CASSESGSGYTF.

As DNA, the CDR3 is TGTGCCATCAGTGAGTCGACAGGGAATGGCTACACCTTC. It is translated as CAISESTGNGYTF. The chain uses TRBV10-3 and TRBJ1-2; TRBD1 aligns across 7 bases. The V and J ends lost 0 bases and 6 bases, in that order; junction bases with no gene match: 1. The CDR3 runs 13 residues. Per germline, CDR1 ENHRY and CDR2 SYGVKD.

The chain couples TRBV9 to TRBJ1-3; no reliable D call. In germline, CDR1 is SGDLS, CDR2 YYNGEE. The V end lost 4 bases, the J end lost 0 bases, and 8 bases lay between the germline ends. The CDR3 extends over 14 amino acids. In DNA, the CDR3 is TGTGCCAGCAGCCCTCCTTTCTCTGGAAACACCATATATTTT. Encoded protein: CASSPPFSGNTIYF.

The gene calls are TRBV7-3 and TRBJ2-7, with 8 bases that match TRBD1. V gave up 3 bases and J gave up 3 bases; unmatched junction bases: 1. The CDR3 is 13 amino acids. Germline V gene lookup returns CDR1 SGHTA and CDR2 FQGTGA. The DNA for the CDR3 is TGTGCCAGCAGCTTTGACAGGGGCTACGAGCAGTACTTC. This encodes CASSFDRGYEQYF.

The chain employs TRBV27 and TRBJ2-1, with 12 bases matching TRBD2. The CDR3 loop spans 15 amino acids. Germline V lookup: CDR1 MNHEY, CDR2 SMNVEV (reference sequence). J gave up 3 bases and V 5 bases, and 2 bases lay outside the gene matches. Written as DNA, the CDR3 is TGTGCCAGCAGTCTGACTAGCGGGGGCTACAATGAGCAGTTCTTC. Protein product: CASSLTSGGYNEQFF.

This sequence joins TRBV4-2 and TRBJ1-6; 8 bases are shared with TRBD1. Germline V gives CDR1 LGHNA, CDR2 YNFKEQ. This CDR3 contains 15 residues. The trim removed 4 bases at V and 7 bases at J, leaving 6 bases unmatched. CDR3 nucleotide sequence: TGTGCCAGCAGCCGACAGGGGATGGACAATTCACCCCTCCACTTT. It translates to CASSRQGMDNSPLHF.

This sequence joins TRBV9 and TRBJ1-3; 7 nucleotides agree with TRBD1. CDR3 size: 15 residues. J gave up 2 bases and V 4 bases, and 6 bases lay outside the gene matches. Looked up from germline, CDR1 is SGDLS and CDR2 is YYNGEE. CDR3 coding DNA: TGTGCCAGCAGCCCCCGCACAGGGGCTGGAAACACCATATATTTT. It codes for CASSPRTGAGNTIYF.

This clone has a single count. The CDR3 DNA reads TGTGCCAGCAGCTTGGGACAGAGCTCTGGAAACACCATATATTTT. It encodes CASSLGQSSGNTIYF. The gene calls are TRBV5-4 and TRBJ1-3, with TRBD1 as a possible D gene (5 bases). In germline, CDR1 is SGHNT, CDR2 YYREEE (reference sequence). V was shortened by 0 bases and J by 0 bases, with 7 bases between the two germline ends. The CDR3 sequence is 15 residues long.

This clone was recorded once. The chain links TRBV7-3 to TRBJ2-1; 8 positions match TRBD1. CDR1 SGHTA and CDR2 FQGTGA come from the germline V gene. V dropped 5 bases and J dropped 9; count of bases not matched to a gene: 12. There are 15 residues in the CDR3. The CDR3 DNA follows: TGTGCCAGCAGCCCGCCGACAGGGGCGCCGGGTGAGCAGTTCTTC. The encoded protein is CASSPPTGAPGEQFF.

The V call is TRBV4-1, the J call TRBJ2-3, with TRBD2 as a possible D gene (6 bases). Germline V gene data show CDR1 as MGHRA and CDR2 as YSYEKL. The CDR3 spans 15 residues. V was trimmed by 1 base and J by 3 bases, leaving 11 bases between them. Here the CDR3 reads CASSQGYGGTDTQYF. The CDR3 DNA follows: TGCGCCAGCAGCCAAGGTTACGGGGGTACAGATACGCAGTATTTT.

The chain combines TRBV14 with TRBJ2-7, with 8 positions matching TRBD1. The length of the CDR3 is 16 residues. Germline CDR1 SGHDN, CDR2 FVKESK. V lost 4 bases, J lost 0 bases, and 8 bases stayed unmatched. CDR3 in amino acids: CASSLAGGRSSYEQYF. The CDR3 nucleotides read TGTGCCAGCAGCCTTGCAGGGGGCCGAAGCTCCTACGAGCAGTACTTC.

This clone came up a few times. This CDR3 is also generated by other DNA sequences in the sample. J is TRBJ2-3 and V is TRBV10-3, with no clear D. The V gene's germline CDR1 is ENHRY and CDR2 SYGVKD. This CDR3 has 13 residues. V was cut by 1 base and J by 6 bases, with 8 bases left in between. CDR3 coding DNA: TGTGCCATCAGTGAGTGGGCCGCGGATACGCAGTATTTT. Protein sequence: CAISEWAADTQYF.

The genes are TRBV18 and TRBJ2-2; unclear D gene. The CDR3 covers 13 residues. Germline CDR1 and CDR2: KGHSH and LQKENI. Trimming cost V 4 bases and J 5 bases, with 8 bases left between them. Here the CDR3 reads CASSLKETGELFF. CDR3 bases: TGTGCCAGCTCACTCAAGGAGACCGGGGAGCTGTTTTTT.

The chain recombines TRBV7-8 with TRBJ2-7; D unresolved. This CDR3 has 16 residues. Germline assignment: CDR1 SGHVS and CDR2 FQNEAQ. Trimming stripped 6 bases from V and 2 bases from J, with 20 bases between. CDR3: CASRIIGTEETYEQYF. The CDR3 DNA is TGTGCCAGCAGAATAATCGGTACAGAAGAAACCTACGAGCAGTACTTC.

The chain combines TRBV5-4 with TRBJ2-1; 11 bases line up with TRBD2. With V trimmed by 5 bases and J by 0 bases, 4 bases remained unmatched. Germline V lookup: CDR1 SGHNT, CDR2 YYREEE (reference sequence). The length of the CDR3 is 16 residues. The CDR3 bases are TGTGCCAGCAGGACTAGCGGGGCTTCCTCCTACAATGAGCAGTTCTTC. This translates into CASRTSGASSYNEQFF.

The chain combines TRBV25-1 with TRBJ1-1; 9 nucleotides match TRBD1. The CDR3 spans 12 residues. V lost 7 bases and J lost 7; bases outside the gene matches: 4. Looked up from germline, CDR1 is MGHDK and CDR2 is SYGVNS. The CDR3 DNA reads TGTGCCAGCACCGGGACAGGGCATGAAGCTTTCTTT. Translated: CASTGTGHEAFF.

The J gene is TRBJ1-1, the V gene TRBV2, with D possibly TRBD1 on 5 matching bases. CDR1 and CDR2 from the germline V gene are SNHLY and FYNNEI. The CDR3 length is 13 residues. Deletions cut 5 bases from V and 2 bases from J, with 9 bases between. The CDR3 region has the DNA TGTGCCAGCAGTTTAGGACATAACACTGAAGCTTTCTTT. This encodes CASSLGHNTEAFF.

The chain employs TRBV27 and TRBJ1-2, with D possibly being TRBD1 (6 bases). Germline loops: CDR1 MNHEY, CDR2 SMNVEV (reference sequence). V lost 5 bases and J 4 bases, leaving 11 bases between the germline ends. The CDR3 is 13 residues long. The DNA of the CDR3 is TGTGCCAGCAGTAGGGGGGGCCTCTATGGCTACACCTTC. It specifies CASSRGGLYGYTF.

The chain employs TRBV27 and TRBJ2-1, with TRBD2 matching 7 bases. The germline CDR1 and CDR2 sequences are MNHEY and SMNVEV (reference sequence). V lost 5 bases, J lost 16 bases, and 20 bases stayed unmatched. The CDR3 has 15 residues. For the CDR3, the DNA is TGTGCCAGCAGTCAAGTGGGGGGGTTGACGCGCATAATTTTCTTC. Its translation is CASSQVGGLTRIIFF.

The chain couples TRBV7-6 to TRBJ1-5; D is possibly TRBD1 (6 bases). Germline assignment: CDR1 SGHVS and CDR2 FNYEAQ. Trimming took 5 bases from V and 4 from J, leaving 9 bases between them. The CDR3 totals 13 residues. The CDR3 protein is CASSRDRNQPQHF. The CDR3 region has the DNA TGTGCCAGCAGCCGTGACAGGAATCAGCCCCAGCATTTT.

The CDR3 loop reads CASSFWTGITGELFF. CDR3 nucleotides: TGTGCCAGCAGCTTTTGGACGGGGATCACCGGGGAGCTGTTTTTT. V and J are TRBV11-2 and TRBJ2-2; TRBD2 is a possible D gene (5 bases). Germline lookup yields CDR1 SGHAT and CDR2 FQNNGV. Trimming took off 3 bases at V and 4 bases at J, with 12 bases between the two ends. This CDR3 comprises 15 residues.

The chain uses TRBV27 and TRBJ1-6, with 7 bases that match TRBD1. Trimming cost V 3 bases and J 6 bases; bases outside gene matches: 2. The germline CDR1 and CDR2 sequences are MNHEY and SMNVEV (reference sequence). This CDR3 spans 14 amino acids. The DNA of the CDR3 is TGTGCCAGCAGTTTTGGGACAGCTAATTCACCCCTCCACTTT. The encoded protein is CASSFGTANSPLHF.

The sample holds a few counts of this clone. CDR3 DNA sequence: TGTGCCAGTATCGGTACAGGTGCAGGCTACACCTTC. Its translation: CASIGTGAGYTF. The rearrangement links TRBV19 to TRBJ1-2, with D maybe TRBD1 (5 bases). The V end was cut by 7 bases, the J end by 8 bases, with 14 bases between. This CDR3 comprises 12 residues. In germline, CDR1 is LNHDA, CDR2 SQIVND (reference sequence). The full variable domain, its missing parts supplied by reference TRBV19 and TRBJ1-2, is DGGITQSPKYLFRKEGQNVTLSCEQNLNHDAMYWYRQDPGQGLRLIYYSQIVNDFQKGDIAEGYSVSREKKESFPLTVTSAQKNPTAFYLCASIGTGAGYTFGSGTRLTVV.

The chain is built from TRBV7-8 and TRBJ2-1; D perhaps matches TRBD2 (7 bases). The CDR3 length is 15 residues. The V gene lost 5 bases and the J gene lost 6 bases, with 17 bases spanning the gap. Germline V lookup: CDR1 SGHVS, CDR2 FQNEAQ. The CDR3 sequence: CASSPMGGGLNEQFF. CDR3 DNA: TGTGCCAGCAGCCCTATGGGGGGGGGCCTCAATGAGCAGTTCTTC. Combining the CDR3 with reference TRBV7-8 and TRBJ2-1 gives the whole variable domain GAGVSQSPRYKVAKRGQDVALRCDPISGHVSLFWYQQALGQGPEFLTYFQNEAQLDKSGLPSDRFFAERPEGSVSTLKIQRTQQEDSAVYLCASSPMGGGLNEQFFGPGTRLTVL.